The 25 T cell receptor beta chains below come from one sample, sequenced in a study of T cell responses to AZD1222 COVID-19 vaccine. Repertoires were generated with immunoSEQ multiplex PCR, while TCRdb's copy carries only in-frame clones and drops some. This sample yields 65,000 to 70,000 clones, of which about 80% are seen a single time; roughly an eighth belongs to the top ten. The specimen comprised peripheral blood, sampled on day 0 of AZD1222 vaccination. These receptors originate from an adult in good health.

The J gene is TRBJ2-2, the V gene TRBV2, with D hard to call. V was shortened by 5 bases and J by 2 bases, with 6 bases between the two germline ends. The CDR3 runs 13 residues. Germline V CDR1 and CDR2: SNHLY, FYNNEI. CDR3 coding DNA: TGTGCCAGCAGTACGTCAAACACCGGGGAGCTGTTTTTT. Its translation is CASSTSNTGELFF. The full variable domain, rest sourced from reference TRBV2 and TRBJ2-2, is EPEVTQTPSHQVTQMGQEVILRCVPISNHLYFYWYRQILGQKVEFLVSFYNNEISEKSEIFDDQFSVERPDGSNFTLKIRSTKLEDSAMYFCASSTSNTGELFFGEGSRLTVL.

To note about this clone: A clone one base away is much larger, so this may be a read error. Other nucleotide sequences in the sample specify the same CDR3. This sequence joins TRBV5-6 and TRBJ2-7; 9 bases line up with TRBD2. The germline V gene encodes CDR1 SGHDT and CDR2 YYEEEE. J lost 4 bases, V lost 7 bases, and 15 bases had no gene match. The CDR3 length is 16 residues. The CDR3 spells CASCGDLAGGPYEQYF. The CDR3 coding sequence is TGTGCCAGCTGCGGGGATCTCGCGGGGGGGCCGTACGAGCAGTACTTC.

This chain uses TRBV19 with TRBJ2-7, with 15 bases that match TRBD2. This CDR3 is 17 amino acids long. The V segment lost 2 bases and the J segment 3 bases; nucleotides outside the gene matches: 5. The germline CDR1 and CDR2 sequences are LNHDA and SQIVND (reference sequence). CDR3 protein: CASSISQGLAGGYEQYF. The CDR3 nucleotides are TGTGCCAGTAGTATATCCCAGGGACTAGCGGGGGGCTACGAGCAGTACTTC.

The rearrangement joins TRBV5-1 to TRBJ2-7; TRBD2 is a possible D gene (5 bases). V was trimmed by 0 bases and J by 3 bases, leaving 13 bases between them. Looked up from germline, CDR1 is SGHRS and CDR2 is YFSETQ. The CDR3 is 15 amino acids. CDR3 coding DNA: TGCGCCAGCAGCTTGGCACCGACGGGAAACTACGAGCAGTACTTC. Protein sequence: CASSLAPTGNYEQYF.

This clone was observed a few times. V is TRBV7-9 and J is TRBJ1-4, with 7 positions matching TRBD1. V was clipped by 5 bases and J by 11 bases; unmatched bases: 11. Germline CDR1 and CDR2: SEHNR and FQNEAQ (reference sequence). The CDR3 covers 14 residues. CDR3 sequence (DNA): TGTGCCAGCAGCCTTACAGGGGTCGAGGGGAAACTGTTTTTT. Translated: CASSLTGVEGKLFF.

This clone occurred many times. The chain employs TRBV4-3 and TRBJ1-3; D remains ambiguous. V was trimmed by 2 bases and J by 0 bases, leaving 11 bases between them. The CDR3 sequence is 16 residues long. Germline V lookup: CDR1 LGHNA, CDR2 YSLEER. The CDR3 is CASSQNTASSGNTIYF. CDR3 bases: TGCGCCAGCAGCCAAAATACCGCCAGCTCTGGAAACACCATATATTTT.

This clone has just one count. This chain connects TRBV5-6 to TRBJ2-2; D possibly corresponds to TRBD2 (6 bases). V gave up 3 bases and J gave up 5 bases, with 11 bases separating them. Germline CDR1 reads SGHDT; CDR2 reads YYEEEE. The CDR3 sequence is 14 residues long. The DNA of the CDR3 is TGTGCCAGCAGCTCCCGGGGGTCTACCGGGGAGCTGTTTTTT. Translating gives CASSSRGSTGELFF.

V gene TRBV19 combines with J gene TRBJ2-1, with TRBD2 identical over 10 bases. Germline trimming cut 2 bases from V and 5 bases from J; bases unmatched to any gene: 3. Germline V gene sequence: CDR1 LNHDA, CDR2 SQIVND (reference sequence). There are 15 residues in the CDR3. The CDR3 here is CASSIQLAGHNEQFF. Written as DNA, the CDR3 is TGTGCCAGTAGTATACAACTAGCGGGGCACAATGAGCAGTTCTTC.

As DNA, the CDR3 is TGTGCCAGCAGCTTCGGGGAAGGTGGGGCCAACGTCCTGACTTTC. It yields the protein CASSFGEGGANVLTF. This rearrangement joins TRBV5-8 to TRBJ2-6, with D possibly being TRBD2 (5 bases). This CDR3 contains 15 residues. Between the trimmed V and J ends, which lost 2 bases and 3 bases, there was a span of 9 bases. Germline V CDR1 and CDR2: SGHTS, YDEGEE.

This sequence joins TRBV9 and TRBJ2-1; 9 nucleotides match TRBD2. CDR1 is SGDLS and CDR2 is YYNGEE in the germline V gene. The ends lost 5 bases at V and 8 bases at J; junction bases unmatched: 14. The CDR3 totals 16 residues. CDR3 nucleotide sequence: TGTGCCAGCAGTCCAGCATTGAGCGGGGGGTGGGATGAGCAGTTCTTC. This gives the protein CASSPALSGGWDEQFF.

The chain links TRBV5-1 to TRBJ2-1; D is possibly TRBD1 (6 bases). The germline gives CDR1 SGHRS, CDR2 YFSETQ. This CDR3 contains 13 residues. V lost 4 bases and J lost 4, with 9 bases in between. For the CDR3, the DNA is TGCGCCAGCAGCGTGGACAGTTACAATGAGCAGTTCTTC. Translation: CASSVDSYNEQFF.

This rearrangement joins TRBV30 to TRBJ1-1, with a possible D match to TRBD1 (5 bases). Germline CDR1 is GTSNPN and CDR2 is SVGIG (reference sequence). The CDR3 sequence is 15 residues long. Trimming cost V 0 bases and J 7 bases, with 18 bases left between them. CDR3 in DNA: TGTGCCTGGAGTGTACTTCGGGGCAAGGTGGGTGAAGCTTTCTTT. Amino acids: CAWSVLRGKVGEAFF.

This CDR3 reads CASRLATSGSYEQYF. The CDR3 DNA sequence: TGTGCCAGCAGACTTGCCACTAGCGGGTCCTACGAGCAGTACTTC. V usage is TRBV27 and J usage is TRBJ2-7, with TRBD2 identical over 9 bases. Germline V gives CDR1 MNHEY, CDR2 SMNVEV (reference sequence). The CDR3 runs to 15 residues. V shed 6 bases and J 1 base; nucleotides not matched to a gene: 7.

This clone has only one observation. This chain links TRBV5-1 with TRBJ1-2; 9 nucleotides agree with TRBD1. Germline assignment: CDR1 SGHRS and CDR2 YFSETQ. The length of the CDR3 is 15 residues. The V segment lost 4 bases and the J segment 5 bases; nucleotides outside the gene matches: 9. DNA for the CDR3: TGCGCCAGCAGCCCCACGACAGGGGGTCCTTATGGCTACACCTTC. This sequence encodes CASSPTTGGPYGYTF.

The V call is TRBV20-1, the J call TRBJ2-7; unclear D gene. This CDR3 spans 13 amino acids. Germline values: CDR1 DFQATT, CDR2 SNEGSKA (reference sequence). Trimming shortened V by 3 bases and J by 3 bases, and 12 bases separated the two germline ends. The CDR3 spells CSASGDKYYEQYF. As DNA, the CDR3 is TGCAGTGCTAGTGGAGACAAGTACTACGAGCAGTACTTC.

V is TRBV6-5 and J is TRBJ2-5; unclear D gene. Germline V gene lookup returns CDR1 MNHEY and CDR2 SVGAGI. V gave up 2 bases and J gave up 1 base, with 11 bases separating them. This CDR3 is built from 15 residues. The CDR3 protein is CASSYGVGSQETQYF. CDR3 sequence (DNA): TGTGCCAGCAGTTACGGGGTGGGGTCCCAAGAGACCCAGTACTTC.

Comments on this clone: Compared with germline, one end of the junction differs, possibly owing to a read error. This chain uses TRBV7-7 with TRBJ2-2, with 8 bases that match TRBD1. Germline V CDR1 and CDR2: SSHAT, FNYEAQ (reference sequence). This CDR3 is 15 amino acids long. CDR3 loop: CASSKDRGNTGELFF. The CDR3 nucleotides read TGTGCTAGCAGCAAAGACAGGGGAAACACCGGGGAGCTGTTTTTT. Using reference TRBV7-7 and TRBJ2-2 for the parts outside the CDR3, the full variable domain is GAGVSQSPRYKVTKRGQDVTLRCDPISSHATLYWYQQALGQGPEFLTYFNYEAQPDKSGLPSDRFSAERPEGSISTLTIQRTEQRDSAMYRCASSKDRGNTGELFFGEGSRLTVL.

This clone was found once. This chain links TRBV18 with TRBJ1-1; possible D gene TRBD1, 6 bases. With 0 bases removed from V and 3 bases from J, the gap between germline ends came to 11 bases. Germline V gives CDR1 KGHSH, CDR2 LQKENI. The CDR3 loop spans 15 amino acids. The CDR3 loop reads CASSPPTGLHTEAFF. The CDR3, as DNA: TGTGCCAGCTCACCACCGACAGGACTACACACTGAAGCTTTCTTT.

CDR3 loop: CASSLVGEAFF. The CDR3 DNA follows: TGTGCCAGCAGCCTAGTCGGTGAAGCTTTCTTT. The chain carries TRBV5-6 and TRBJ1-1; D call uncertain. Germline-derived CDR1 and CDR2 are SGHDT and YYEEEE. There are 11 residues in the CDR3. Trimming shortened V by 4 bases and J by 7 bases, and 8 bases separated the two germline ends.

This clone was observed at least ten times. The chain links TRBV6-1 to TRBJ1-2; a possible D gene is TRBD1 (5 bases). CDR1 and CDR2 from the germline V gene are MNHNS and SASEGT. Trimming left V 4 bases short and J 6 bases short, with 21 bases between. The CDR3 sequence is 16 residues long. CDR3 bases: TGTGCCAGCAGTGTGGGTCTCCAGGGTGTGCAGGATGGCTACACCTTC. Translating gives CASSVGLQGVQDGYTF.

The V gene is TRBV27, the J gene TRBJ1-4, with 8 bases that match TRBD1. Trimming at V came to 8 bases and at J to 5 bases, leaving 16 bases not matched to a gene. The CDR3 runs 17 residues. In germline, CDR1 is MNHEY, CDR2 SMNVEV (reference sequence). The CDR3 sequence: CASRGQENYWPNEKLFF. In DNA form, the CDR3 reads TGTGCCAGCCGGGGACAGGAGAACTACTGGCCCAATGAAAAACTGTTTTTT.

The J gene is TRBJ1-5, the V gene TRBV7-2; D is perhaps TRBD1 (6 bases). The CDR3 sequence is 15 residues long. Germline V gene lookup returns CDR1 SGHTA and CDR2 FQGNSA. V dropped 1 base and J dropped 7 bases, with 14 bases sitting between them. The CDR3 protein is CASSLEGGTNQPQHF. DNA of the CDR3: TGTGCCAGCAGCTTAGAGGGGGGGACAAACCAGCCCCAGCATTTT.

This rearrangement joins TRBV2 to TRBJ2-7, with 10 bases matching TRBD2. Germline lookup yields CDR1 SNHLY and CDR2 FYNNEI. V trimming: 0 bases; J trimming: 3 bases; junction bases outside the gene matches: 11. CDR3 size: 18 residues. This CDR3 is CASSEALGELAGFYEQYF. The CDR3 DNA reads as TGTGCCAGCAGTGAAGCGCTTGGAGAACTAGCGGGGTTCTACGAGCAGTACTTC.

The chain recombines TRBV25-1 with TRBJ2-7; 8 positions match TRBD1. With 5 bases clipped from V and 2 bases from J, the junction kept 5 bases outside the gene matches. The CDR3 totals 14 residues. Looked up from germline, CDR1 is MGHDK and CDR2 is SYGVNS. CDR3 sequence (DNA): TGTGCCAGCAGTCGAGAACAGGGGGCCTACGAGCAGTACTTC. This codes for CASSREQGAYEQYF.

V is TRBV5-1 and J is TRBJ1-6; perhaps TRBD1 as D (6 bases). V lost 0 bases and J 5 bases, leaving 9 bases between the germline ends. CDR1 and CDR2 (germline): SGHRS, YFSETQ. The CDR3 has 15 amino acids. The CDR3 region has the DNA TGCGCCAGCAGCTTGGTACCAGGGGATAATTCACCCCTCCACTTT. Its protein is CASSLVPGDNSPLHF.